This is a list of T cell receptor beta chains from one sample in a study of blood T cell repertoires in COVID-19. Libraries were prepared by immunoSEQ multiplex PCR; TCRdb keeps only in-frame clonotypes and omits some of them. The repertoire has around 100,000 clones, almost 85% of them found once; the top ten carry just under 10%. The sample was peripheral blood. These receptors came from a man aged 40-50 years with active or convalescent COVID-19. The CDR3 runs from the conserved cysteine through the conserved F or W. D genes are given only for firm matches. Rows may omit the clone size; those that give it use once, few, many or a size class.

j_gene: TRBJ1-1; abundance: NA; v_gene: TRBV5-1; d_gene: NA; CDR3aa: CASSLSGAMNTEAFF; CDR3nt: TGCGCCAGCAGCTTATCAGGGGCAATGAACACTGAAGCTTTCTTT
j_gene: TRBJ1-6; abundance: NA; v_gene: TRBV7-4; d_gene: NA; CDR3aa: CASILSLRGGGNSPLHF; CDR3nt: TGTGCCAGCATCCTTTCGTTGCGCGGGGGGGGAAATTCACCCCTCCACTTT
j_gene: TRBJ1-6; abundance: NA; v_gene: TRBV5-4; d_gene: TRBD1; CDR3aa: CASSLGLTGSSGNSPLHF; CDR3nt: TGTGCCAGCAGCTTGGGGTTGACAGGGAGTTCCGGTAATTCACCCCTCCACTTT
j_gene: TRBJ1-5; abundance: NA; v_gene: TRBV10-3; d_gene: NA; CDR3aa: CAISDGQPNQPQHF; CDR3nt: TGTGCCATCAGTGATGGACAGCCCAATCAGCCCCAGCATTTT
j_gene: TRBJ1-2; abundance: once; v_gene: TRBV7-2; d_gene: TRBD1; CDR3aa: CASSLKDRGYGYTF; CDR3nt: TGTGCCAGCAGCTTAAAGGACAGGGGGTATGGCTACACCTTC
j_gene: TRBJ1-1; abundance: NA; v_gene: TRBV6-5; d_gene: TRBD1; CDR3aa: CASTGQLNTEAFF; CDR3nt: TGTGCCAGTACGGGACAGCTGAACACTGAAGCTTTCTTT
j_gene: TRBJ1-1; abundance: NA; v_gene: TRBV5-5; d_gene: NA; CDR3aa: CASSWTGWNTEAFF; CDR3nt: TGTGCCAGCAGCTGGACGGGGTGGAACACTGAAGCTTTCTTT
j_gene: TRBJ1-1; abundance: NA; v_gene: TRBV7-9; d_gene: TRBD1; CDR3aa: CASSLDGTGILGTEAFF; CDR3nt: TGTGCCAGCAGCTTAGATGGGACAGGGATTTTGGGCACTGAAGCTTTCTTT
j_gene: TRBJ2-7; abundance: few; v_gene: TRBV21-1; d_gene: NA; CDR3aa: CASSKIRDSYEQYF; CDR3nt: TGTGCCAGCAGCAAAATCCGGGACTCCTACGAGCAGTACTTC
j_gene: TRBJ1-5; abundance: NA; v_gene: TRBV6-5; d_gene: NA; CDR3aa: CASSYGGGLNQPQHF; CDR3nt: TGTGCCAGCAGTTACGGTGGGGGACTCAATCAGCCCCAGCATTTT
j_gene: TRBJ1-2; abundance: medium-sized; v_gene: TRBV19; d_gene: NA; CDR3aa: CATKATAGGSYGYTF; CDR3nt: TGTGCCACCAAAGCCACGGCGGGGGGCAGCTATGGCTACACCTTC
j_gene: TRBJ2-4; abundance: NA; v_gene: TRBV29-1; d_gene: NA; CDR3aa: CSAMTPSSQNIQYF; CDR3nt: TGCAGCGCCATGACACCCTCCAGCCAAAACATTCAGTACTTC
j_gene: TRBJ1-5; abundance: NA; v_gene: TRBV6-5; d_gene: NA; CDR3aa: CASSYSGGGGNQPQHF; CDR3nt: TGTGCCAGCAGTTACTCGGGCGGGGGCGGTAATCAGCCCCAGCATTTT
j_gene: TRBJ1-5; abundance: NA; v_gene: TRBV7-7; d_gene: NA; CDR3aa: CASSFSRNQPQHF; CDR3nt: TGTGCTAGCAGCTTTTCTCGTAATCAGCCCCAGCATTTT
j_gene: TRBJ2-7; abundance: NA; v_gene: TRBV28; d_gene: NA; CDR3aa: CASSLMGGSYEQYF; CDR3nt: TGTGCCAGCAGTTTGATGGGGGGCTCCTACGAGCAGTACTTC
j_gene: TRBJ1-1; abundance: NA; v_gene: TRBV15; d_gene: NA; CDR3aa: CATRQTANTEAFF; CDR3nt: TGTGCCACCAGGCAAACAGCGAACACTGAAGCTTTCTTT
j_gene: TRBJ1-5; abundance: NA; v_gene: TRBV27; d_gene: TRBD1; CDR3aa: CASSSRDRPPQGGNQPQHF; CDR3nt: TGTGCCAGCAGTTCCCGGGACAGGCCCCCTCAGGGTGGCAATCAGCCCCAGCATTTT
j_gene: TRBJ1-2; abundance: NA; v_gene: TRBV29-1; d_gene: TRBD1; CDR3aa: CSVRTGGVNYGYTF; CDR3nt: TGCAGCGTCAGGACAGGGGGGGTTAACTATGGCTACACCTTC
j_gene: TRBJ2-7; abundance: few; v_gene: TRBV7-9; d_gene: NA; CDR3aa: CASSLRGYEQYF; CDR3nt: TGTGCCAGCAGCTTACGGGGCTACGAGCAGTACTTC
j_gene: TRBJ2-1; abundance: NA; v_gene: TRBV5-1; d_gene: TRBD2; CDR3aa: CASSSGLAGYNGQFF; CDR3nt: TGCGCCAGCAGCTCGGGACTAGCGGGATACAATGGGCAGTTCTTC
j_gene: TRBJ1-5; abundance: NA; v_gene: TRBV7-2; d_gene: TRBD1; CDR3aa: CASSQDRGSGQPQHF; CDR3nt: TGTGCCAGCAGCCAAGACAGGGGATCGGGTCAGCCCCAGCATTTT
j_gene: TRBJ1-1; abundance: few; v_gene: TRBV6-5; d_gene: TRBD1; CDR3aa: CASSRTGVTEAFF; CDR3nt: TGTGCCAGCAGTAGGACAGGGGTCACTGAAGCTTTCTTT
j_gene: TRBJ2-7; abundance: NA; v_gene: TRBV19; d_gene: NA; CDR3aa: CASSIGQGSYEQYF; CDR3nt: TGTGCCAGTAGTATCGGGCAGGGGTCCTACGAGCAGTACTTC
j_gene: TRBJ2-7; abundance: NA; v_gene: TRBV21-1; d_gene: NA; CDR3aa: CASSNFYRGPYEQYF; CDR3nt: TGTGCCAGCAGCAATTTTTACAGGGGGCCGTACGAGCAGTACTTC
j_gene: TRBJ2-2; abundance: NA; v_gene: TRBV21-1; d_gene: NA; CDR3aa: CASSKNRTTTGELFF; CDR3nt: TGTGCCAGCAGCAAAAACAGAACAACCACCGGGGAGCTGTTTTTT
j_gene: TRBJ1-4; abundance: NA; v_gene: TRBV4-3; d_gene: TRBD1; CDR3aa: CASSTPRPRGLEKLFF; CDR3nt: TGCGCCAGCAGCACCCCCCGGCCCAGGGGGCTTGAAAAACTGTTTTTT
j_gene: TRBJ2-7; abundance: NA; v_gene: TRBV13; d_gene: TRBD1; CDR3aa: CASSSTGQGFLRYEQYF; CDR3nt: TGTGCCAGCAGCTCCACGGGACAGGGGTTTTTGAGGTACGAGCAGTACTTC
j_gene: TRBJ2-6; abundance: NA; v_gene: TRBV4-2; d_gene: NA; CDR3aa: CASSQEGGAGGANVLTF; CDR3nt: TGTGCCAGCAGCCAAGAGGGCGGGGCAGGTGGGGCCAACGTCCTGACTTTC
j_gene: TRBJ1-1; abundance: NA; v_gene: TRBV30; d_gene: NA; CDR3aa: CAWSVLQTWPFF; CDR3nt: TGTGCCTGGAGTGTTTTACAGACCTGGCCTTTCTTT
j_gene: TRBJ2-7; abundance: NA; v_gene: TRBV11-3; d_gene: TRBD1; CDR3aa: CASSLDDRGEQYF; CDR3nt: TGTGCCAGCAGCTTAGACGACAGGGGCGAGCAGTACTTC
j_gene: TRBJ2-1; abundance: once; v_gene: TRBV6-2/TRBV6-3; d_gene: NA; CDR3aa: CASSGRGGNEQFF; CDR3nt: TGTGCCAGCAGTGGAAGGGGGGGGAATGAGCAGTTCTTC
j_gene: TRBJ1-2; abundance: NA; v_gene: TRBV18; d_gene: NA; CDR3aa: CASSPPTGTNYGYTF; CDR3nt: TGTGCCAGCTCACCACCGACGGGTACTAACTATGGCTACACCTTC
j_gene: TRBJ2-3; abundance: NA; v_gene: TRBV9; d_gene: TRBD2; CDR3aa: CASSPPPGGSADTQYF; CDR3nt: TGTGCCAGCAGCCCGCCCCCCGGGGGGTCGGCAGATACGCAGTATTTT
j_gene: TRBJ2-3; abundance: NA; v_gene: TRBV5-1; d_gene: TRBD1; CDR3aa: CASSSTGTGVDTQYF; CDR3nt: TGCGCCAGCAGCTCAACCGGGACAGGAGTCGATACGCAGTATTTT
j_gene: TRBJ1-5; abundance: NA; v_gene: TRBV24-1; d_gene: NA; CDR3aa: CATSDNRDQPQHF; CDR3nt: TGTGCCACCAGTGATAACAGGGATCAGCCCCAGCATTTT
j_gene: TRBJ1-6; abundance: NA; v_gene: TRBV5-6; d_gene: TRBD1; CDR3aa: CASGQGVNSPLHF; CDR3nt: TGTGCCAGCGGGCAGGGGGTAAATTCACCCCTCCACTTT
j_gene: TRBJ2-7; abundance: few; v_gene: TRBV3-1/TRBV3-2; d_gene: NA; CDR3aa: CASSQDMPERSYEQYF; CDR3nt: TGTGCCAGCAGCCAAGATATGCCAGAGCGTTCCTACGAGCAGTACTTC
j_gene: TRBJ1-3; abundance: few; v_gene: TRBV19; d_gene: TRBD1; CDR3aa: CASRRGTGAGNTIYF; CDR3nt: TGTGCCAGTAGGAGGGGGACAGGCGCTGGAAACACCATATATTTT
j_gene: TRBJ2-3; abundance: NA; v_gene: TRBV19; d_gene: TRBD1; CDR3aa: CASSMGWGQRTDTQYF; CDR3nt: TGTGCCAGTAGTATGGGGTGGGGACAGCGCACAGATACGCAGTATTTT
j_gene: TRBJ2-7; abundance: once; v_gene: TRBV12-3/TRBV12-4; d_gene: NA; CDR3aa: CASSTTSRASYF; CDR3nt: TGTGCCAGCAGTACCACTAGCCGGGCATCGTACTTC
j_gene: TRBJ2-1; abundance: NA; v_gene: TRBV27; d_gene: NA; CDR3aa: CASSPPELSSYNEQFF; CDR3nt: TGTGCCAGCAGTCCACCGGAGTTGAGCTCCTACAATGAGCAGTTCTTC
j_gene: TRBJ2-1; abundance: once; v_gene: TRBV18; d_gene: TRBD1; CDR3aa: CASSPGTGSYNEQFF; CDR3nt: TGTGCCAGCTCACCCGGGACAGGGTCCTACAATGAGCAGTTCTTC
j_gene: TRBJ1-2; abundance: NA; v_gene: TRBV27; d_gene: NA; CDR3aa: CASWPPGYTF; CDR3nt: TGTGCCAGCTGGCCACCTGGCTACACCTTC
j_gene: TRBJ1-3; abundance: NA; v_gene: TRBV5-6; d_gene: NA; CDR3aa: CASSLRSSGNTIYF; CDR3nt: TGTGCCAGCAGCTTGCGGAGCTCTGGAAACACCATATATTTT
j_gene: TRBJ2-6; abundance: NA; v_gene: TRBV4-2; d_gene: TRBD2; CDR3aa: CASSSRRDYDSGANVLTF; CDR3nt: TGTGCCAGCAGCAGCCGCAGGGACTATGACTCTGGGGCCAACGTCCTGACTTTC
j_gene: TRBJ1-6; abundance: few; v_gene: TRBV12-5; d_gene: TRBD1; CDR3aa: CASGLEQGSSPLHF; CDR3nt: TGTGCTAGTGGTTTGGAACAGGGGTCCTCACCCCTCCACTTT